The text below deals with one T cell receptor beta chain. The sample originates from a study of shared clonotypes between healthy human individuals. V shed 8 bases, J shed 4 bases, and the junction held 4 bases outside the gene matches. Germline CDR1 and CDR2: MDHEN and SYDVKM. The CDR3 has 12 residues. Assay execution proceeded at the deep level. Clones were sequenced by immunoSEQ multiplex PCR, and TCRdb holds only the in-frame ones, with some missing. The profile shows under 2,500,000 clones, approximately 94% of them singletons. V gene TRBV28 combines with J gene TRBJ1-1; 7 bases match TRBD1. Sequencing was carried out using naive CD4+ T cells sorted from blood. Regarding subset: CD45RA+ positively selected. This receptor was obtained from a man aged 18 to 30 in good health. Here the CDR3 reads CASSGQFTEAFF. CDR3 coding DNA: TGTGCCAGCTCGGGACAGTTCACTGAAGCTTTCTTT.